These 3 T cell receptor beta chains originate from one sample sequenced in a study of human T cells and chemical hapten exposure. A single record per CDR3 protein comes from TCRdb applying MiXCR to the 5' RACE reads. The sample yields roughly 110,000 distinct CDR3 sequences, approximately 20% seen once. Unfractionated whole blood yielded total RNA. The receptors originated from a human donor in good health.

This rearrangement joins TRBV7-2 to TRBJ2-3; D unresolved. Germline V gene sequence: CDR1 SGHTA, CDR2 FQGNSA. V shed 5 bases and J shed 0 bases, with 9 bases lying between them. The CDR3 has 14 amino acids. The CDR3 region has the DNA TGTGCCAGCAGCCCACGGCGCAGCACAGATACGCAGTATTTT. Encoded protein: CASSPRRSTDTQYF.

Only a few counts were recorded for this clonotype. This chain links TRBV28 with TRBJ1-1; no firm D call. This CDR3 comprises 13 residues. V lost 6 bases and J lost 3, with 11 bases in between. Germline V gene data show CDR1 as MDHEN and CDR2 as SYDVKM. The CDR3 nucleotides are TGTGCCAGCAGCGCAACCTGGGACACTGAAGCTTTCTTT. It translates to CASSATWDTEAFF.

The chain is built from TRBV27 and TRBJ2-1, with D uncertain. V lost 3 bases to trimming and J lost 10 bases, with 10 bases between them. Germline assignment: CDR1 MNHEY and CDR2 SMNVEV (reference sequence). CDR3 length: 12 amino acids. The CDR3 protein is CASSFGMNEQFF. CDR3 nucleotide sequence: TGTGCCAGCAGTTTTGGCATGAACGAGCAGTTCTTC.